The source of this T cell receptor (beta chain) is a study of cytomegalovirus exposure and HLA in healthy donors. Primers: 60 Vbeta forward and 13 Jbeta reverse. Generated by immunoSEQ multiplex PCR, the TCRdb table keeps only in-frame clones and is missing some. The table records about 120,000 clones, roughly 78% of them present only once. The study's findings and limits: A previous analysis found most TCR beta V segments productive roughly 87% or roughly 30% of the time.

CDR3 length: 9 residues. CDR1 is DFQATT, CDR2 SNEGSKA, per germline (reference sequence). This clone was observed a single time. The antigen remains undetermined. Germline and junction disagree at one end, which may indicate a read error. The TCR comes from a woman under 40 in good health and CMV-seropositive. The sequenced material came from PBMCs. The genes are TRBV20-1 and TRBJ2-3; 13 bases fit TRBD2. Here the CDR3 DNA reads TGCAGTGCTAAGACTAGCGGGGGGTGG. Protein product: CSAKTSGGW.